These 12 T cell receptor beta chains were sequenced from one sample in a study of Ad26.COV2.S vaccination and SARS-CoV-2 variants. Sequencing used immunoSEQ multiplex PCR; TCRdb keeps in-frame clones, though not all of them. The sample carries hundreds of thousands of clones, roughly 90% recorded once. Sample treatment: roughly 19 received Ad26.COV2.S at low or high dose, single or two shots; 5 received placebo; per-sample allocation not given. Repertoires come from day 63 after the first vaccine or placebo injection. The specimen comprised peripheral blood, sampled in a trial of Ad26.COV2.S vaccine versus placebo. All receptors come from a person aged 18-65 years who received the Ad26.COV2.S COVID-19 vaccine or a placebo.

The rearrangement links TRBV4-3 to TRBJ1-1; D not certain. CDR1 and CDR2 from the germline V gene are LGHNA and YSLEER. Trimming took off 2 bases at V and 0 bases at J, with 7 bases between the two ends. The CDR3 totals 14 residues. DNA of the CDR3: TGCGCCAGCAGCCAACTACGGATGAACACTGAAGCTTTCTTT. Translating it yields CASSQLRMNTEAFF.

The chain recombines TRBV27 with TRBJ2-4, with 9 bases identical to TRBD1. The CDR3 loop spans 17 amino acids. Per germline, CDR1 MNHEY and CDR2 SMNVEV (reference sequence). After removal of 8 bases from V and 6 bases from J, the junction contained 17 bases not matched to a gene. CDR3 loop: CASFKTTGGEVGNIQYF. The DNA for the CDR3 is TGTGCCAGCTTTAAAACGACAGGGGGGGAGGTAGGAAACATTCAGTACTTC.

This rearrangement joins TRBV27 to TRBJ2-1, with TRBD2 matching over 9 bases. V trimming: 6 bases; J trimming: 0 bases; junction bases outside the gene matches: 3. The CDR3 is 15 residues long. Germline V gene sequence: CDR1 MNHEY, CDR2 SMNVEV (reference sequence). CDR3 nucleotide sequence: TGTGCCAGCAGCCGCGGGGGGGGCTCCTACAATGAGCAGTTCTTC. Translating gives CASSRGGGSYNEQFF.

V gene TRBV12-3 or TRBV12-4 combines with J gene TRBJ1-6; D is ambiguous. V lost 7 bases and J lost 7, with 11 bases in between. The CDR3 runs 13 residues. Here the CDR3 DNA reads TGTGCCAGCAAATCAATCGACAATTCACCCCTCCACTTT. Translating it yields CASKSIDNSPLHF.

The rearrangement joins TRBV27 to TRBJ2-7; 9 nucleotides match TRBD1. V shed 0 bases and J 6 bases; nucleotides not matched to a gene: 0. Germline V gene data show CDR1 as MNHEY and CDR2 as SMNVEV (reference sequence). The CDR3 runs to 13 residues. In nucleotides, the CDR3 is TGTGCCAGCAGTTTATCGGACAGGGGCGAGCAGTACTTC. Protein product: CASSLSDRGEQYF.

As to this clone: Compared with germline, one end of the junction differs, possibly owing to a read error. The CDR3 DNA follows: TGTGCCAGCAGCCTAGCGGGGGGTGGCTACGAGCAGTACTTC. Translation gives CASSLAGGGYEQYF. The rearrangement uses TRBV7-8 and TRBJ2-7; 11 positions match TRBD2. The CDR3 length is 14 residues. Germline CDR1 SGHVS, CDR2 FQNEAQ.

The rearrangement links TRBV6-5 to TRBJ2-2, with 12 bases fitting TRBD2. J lost 6 bases, V lost 5 bases, and 1 base had no gene match. The CDR3 is made up of 14 amino acids. The germline CDR1 and CDR2 sequences are MNHEY and SVGAGI. CDR3 protein: CASSRLAGAGELFF. For the CDR3, the DNA is TGTGCCAGCAGTCGACTAGCGGGAGCCGGGGAGCTGTTTTTT.

The gene calls are TRBV5-1 and TRBJ1-1; D is ambiguous. The V gene's germline CDR1 is SGHRS and CDR2 YFSETQ. V was clipped by 3 bases and J by 3 bases, with 12 bases between them. The CDR3 has 14 amino acids. The CDR3 here is CASSSWVGDTEAFF. The CDR3 coding sequence is TGCGCCAGCAGCTCCTGGGTCGGGGACACTGAAGCTTTCTTT.

The rearrangement uses TRBV4-2 and TRBJ1-2; TRBD1 matches at 7 bases. The germline gives CDR1 LGHNA, CDR2 YNFKEQ. The CDR3 totals 16 residues. The junction had 11 bases not matched to a gene; V was cut back by 1 base and J by 6 bases. The CDR3 DNA is TGTGCCAGCAGCCAAGCCAACCGACAGGGAATTAATGGCTACACCTTC. Encoded protein: CASSQANRQGINGYTF.

V and J are TRBV6-6 and TRBJ1-2, with 9 positions matching TRBD1. After removal of 7 bases from V and 8 bases from J, the junction contained 8 bases not matched to a gene. The CDR3 contains 13 residues. The V gene's germline CDR1 is MNHNY and CDR2 SVGAGI (reference sequence). The CDR3 DNA reads as TGTGCCAGCACCCGGACAGGGGTTATAGGCTACACCTTC. Residues: CASTRTGVIGYTF.

J is TRBJ2-3 and V is TRBV6-2 or TRBV6-3; D is unresolved. CDR1 and CDR2 from the germline V gene are MNHEY and SVGEGT. Trimming took off 6 bases at V and 0 bases at J, with 10 bases between the two ends. The CDR3 runs to 14 residues. CDR3: CASSRLESTDTQYF. As DNA, the CDR3 is TGTGCCAGCAGCCGACTGGAGAGCACAGATACGCAGTATTTT.

This clone came up once. The chain employs TRBV7-2 and TRBJ2-1, with D hard to call. This CDR3 contains 15 residues. Trimming removed 5 bases from V and 4 bases from J, with 15 bases in between. CDR1 and CDR2 (germline): SGHTA, FQGNSA. The CDR3 loop is CASSPDLLVYNEQFF. CDR3 nucleotides: TGTGCCAGCAGCCCTGACCTACTCGTATACAATGAGCAGTTCTTC. The whole variable domain, remainder taken from reference TRBV7-2 and TRBJ2-1, is GAGVSQSPSNKVTEKGKDVELRCDPISGHTALYWYRQSLGQGLEFLIYFQGNSAPDKSGLPSDRFSAERTGGSVSTLTIQRTQQEDSAVYLCASSPDLLVYNEQFFGPGTRLTVL.